This T cell receptor beta chain originates from a study of T cell responses to AZD1222 COVID-19 vaccine. Clones were sequenced by immunoSEQ multiplex PCR, and TCRdb holds only the in-frame ones, with some missing. Of 150,000 or so clones listed, roughly 94% are singletons. The V gene's germline CDR1 is LNHNV and CDR2 YYDKDF (reference sequence). The germline V and J ends were trimmed by 11 bases and 4 bases, with 12 bases remaining between them. The CDR3 totals 12 residues. The sequence was obtained from an adult in good health. The chain joins TRBV15 to TRBJ1-5; no reliable D call. This material consisted of peripheral blood, taken on day 0 of AZD1222 vaccination. The CDR3 sequence: CAAKTDNQPQHF. In DNA, the CDR3 is TGTGCCGCAAAAACAGATAATCAGCCCCAGCATTTT.